This entry lists 21 T cell receptor beta chains sequenced from one sample in a study of blood T cells in healthy people across ages. A sample-barcoded 5' primer and a J-beta primer mix were used in a second PCR of roughly 7 to 11 cycles. One entry per CDR3 protein results from TCRdb running MiXCR on the 5' RACE reads. The sample lists about 1.8 million distinct CDR3 sequences, around 50% seen once, with over 2% in the top ten. Input material: blood. These receptors all come from a woman in her 40s in good health.

The chain employs TRBV12-3 or TRBV12-4 and TRBJ1-1; D is ambiguous. V lost 1 base and J 5 bases, leaving 11 bases between the germline ends. The CDR3 extends over 14 amino acids. The CDR3 DNA is TGTGCCAGCAGTTTAGGAACTAGTAGGACTGAAGCTTTCTTT. Protein sequence: CASSLGTSRTEAFF.

V and J are TRBV20-1 and TRBJ2-7; TRBD1 agrees at 9 bases. TRBJ2-5 explains the end of the DNA better; the J call may be wrong. The germline V gene has CDR1 DFQATT and CDR2 SNEGSKA (reference sequence). This CDR3 has 15 amino acids. CDR3 in DNA: TGCAGTGCTCCTATACAGGGGGCGCGGGTGGAGACCCAGTACTTC. It specifies CSAPIQGARVETQYF.

This chain uses TRBV6-1 with TRBJ2-7; D is unclear. The end of the DNA is better explained by TRBJ2-5, so the J call may be wrong. CDR3 length: 15 residues. CDR1 is MNHNS and CDR2 is SASEGT in the germline V gene. DNA of the CDR3: TGTGCCAGCACAAGTGCAGTTACGTCGTCCGAGACCCAGTACTTC. Protein sequence: CASTSAVTSSETQYF.

The V call is TRBV11-1, the J call TRBJ2-6, with D perhaps TRBD1 or TRBD2 (5 bases each). Looked up from germline, CDR1 is SGHAT and CDR2 is FQDESV (reference sequence). Trimming pared 4 bases from V and 2 bases from J, leaving 12 bases between. The CDR3 consists of 16 residues. For the CDR3, the DNA is TGTGCCAGCAGCTCCTACGGGGCGACTGGGGCCAACGTCCTGACTTTC. Amino acid sequence: CASSSYGATGANVLTF.

The genes are TRBV9 and TRBJ2-1; 8 positions agree with TRBD2. Germline V CDR1 and CDR2: SGDLS, YYNGEE. The J segment lost 6 bases and the V segment lost 4 bases, leaving 9 bases of the junction unmatched. The CDR3 has 15 residues. CDR3 sequence reads: CASSPVSGGSNEQFF. The CDR3 DNA reads TGTGCCAGCAGCCCTGTCTCGGGGGGGTCCAATGAGCAGTTCTTC. The whole variable domain, remainder taken from reference TRBV9 and TRBJ2-1, is DSGVTQTPKHLITATGQRVTLRCSPRSGDLSVYWYQQSLDQGLQFLIQYYNGEERAKGNILERFSAQQFPDLHSELNLSSLELGDSALYFCASSPVSGGSNEQFFGPGTRLTVL.

The chain carries TRBV4-3 and TRBJ2-4; no reliable D call. The J call is doubtful: the DNA matches TRBJ2-7 better. Germline CDR1 LGHNA, CDR2 YSLEER. The CDR3 is 14 amino acids. The CDR3, as DNA: TGCGCCAGCAGCCAAGGCCGGGCGCACGGCGAGCAGTACTTC. Protein sequence: CASSQGRAHGEQYF.

In this sample, this clonotype turned up once. The V call is TRBV14, the J call TRBJ2-1; 12 bases match TRBD2. In germline, CDR1 is SGHDN, CDR2 FVKESK. The CDR3 contains 17 residues. V trimming: 1 base; J trimming: 7 bases; junction bases outside the gene matches: 8. In DNA, the CDR3 is TGTGCCAGCAGCCAAGGTCCCCTAGCGGGGGGGCGGAATGAGCAGTTCTTC. The encoded protein is CASSQGPLAGGRNEQFF.

This clonotype was seen many times. The chain links TRBV7-2 to TRBJ2-3; perhaps TRBD2 as D (5 bases). This CDR3 region has 14 residues. V was trimmed by 8 bases and J by 5 bases, leaving 17 bases between them. CDR1 and CDR2 (germline): SGHTA, FQGNSA. CDR3 sequence reads: CASEQHPGRDTQYF. CDR3 DNA: TGTGCCAGCGAACAACATCCGGGAAGAGATACGCAGTATTTT.

The J gene is TRBJ2-1, the V gene TRBV7-4; 12 nucleotides agree with TRBD2. Losses at the gene ends were 4 bases for V and 4 bases for J; bases not matched to a gene: 8. Germline values: CDR1 SGHVT, CDR2 SQSDAQ. This CDR3 spans 17 amino acids. In nucleotides, the CDR3 is TGTGCCAGCAGCTCCCGAAAACTAGCGGGGGGATACAATGAGCAGTTCTTC. It translates to CASSSRKLAGGYNEQFF.

V and J are TRBV11-2 and TRBJ1-6; possible D gene TRBD1, 5 bases. With 3 bases removed from V and 7 bases from J, the gap between germline ends came to 13 bases. In germline, CDR1 is SGHAT, CDR2 FQNNGV. The CDR3 is made up of 15 amino acids. The CDR3 spells CASSFRDPLNSPLHF. The DNA for the CDR3 is TGTGCCAGCAGCTTCAGGGATCCGTTGAATTCACCCCTCCACTTT.

CDR3 amino acids: CASSQGRARGSHEQFF. The DNA for the CDR3 is TGCGCCAGCAGCCAAGGGAGGGCCAGGGGTTCCCACGAGCAGTTCTTC. The V call is TRBV4-3, the J call TRBJ2-1; D possibly uses TRBD1 or TRBD2 (6 bases each). V was trimmed by 1 base and J by 10 bases, leaving 20 bases between them. Germline lookup yields CDR1 LGHNA and CDR2 YSLEER. CDR3 size: 16 residues.

The rearrangement joins TRBV20-1 to TRBJ2-3; D is unclear. Germline CDR1 reads DFQATT; CDR2 reads SNEGSKA (reference sequence). V was shortened by 6 bases and J by 3 bases, with 10 bases between the two germline ends. The CDR3 length is 12 residues. The CDR3 sequence: CSAMAVTDTQYF. The CDR3 region has the DNA TGCAGTGCCATGGCCGTGACAGATACGCAGTATTTT.

The gene calls are TRBV4-1 and TRBJ2-5; perhaps TRBD1 as D (6 bases). From germline, CDR1 is MGHRA and CDR2 YSYEKL. V lost 4 bases and J lost 4, with 16 bases in between. The CDR3 runs to 15 residues. The CDR3 reads CASSLRDTLGETQYF. DNA of the CDR3: TGCGCCAGCAGCCTAAGGGACACCCTGGGAGAGACCCAGTACTTC.

The chain couples TRBV6-5 to TRBJ2-7; the D gene is possibly TRBD2 (5 bases). Per the germline V gene, CDR1 is MNHEY and CDR2 is SVGAGI. The CDR3 is made up of 13 amino acids. V shed 5 bases and J shed 3 bases, with 11 bases lying between them. The CDR3 region has the DNA TGTGCCAGCAGTGACGGGGTCAACTACGAGCAGTACTTC. Its translation: CASSDGVNYEQYF.

V gene TRBV12-3 or TRBV12-4 combines with J gene TRBJ2-5; 10 bases fit TRBD2. The end of the DNA is better explained by TRBJ2-7, so the J call may be wrong. The CDR3 is made up of 16 amino acids. In DNA form, the CDR3 reads TGTGCCAGCAGTTCCTCGCCGGCTAGCGGGGGTTACGAGCAGTACTTC. The encoded protein is CASSSSPASGGYEQYF.

This clonotype occurred a few times. CDR3 sequence reads: CSARRDSTDTQYF. The CDR3 nucleotides read TGCAGTGCTAGGAGGGACAGCACAGATACGCAGTATTTT. The V call is TRBV20-1, the J call TRBJ2-3; D may match TRBD1 or TRBD2 (5 bases each). Germline CDR1 DFQATT, CDR2 SNEGSKA (reference sequence). The CDR3 covers 13 residues. Trimming left V 3 bases short and J 0 bases short, with 7 bases between.

The DNA for the CDR3 is TGTGCCAGCAGCTTAGCTGTCGGGGACTTTGATAGCTCCTATAATTCACCCCTCCACTTT. This sequence encodes CASSLAVGDFDSSYNSPLHF. This chain connects TRBV7-2 to TRBJ1-6, with D perhaps TRBD1 (5 bases). The CDR3 loop spans 20 amino acids. The germline gives CDR1 SGHTA, CDR2 FQGNSA. The germline V and J ends were trimmed by 0 bases and 0 bases, with 18 bases remaining between them. The full variable domain, with the rest looked up from reference TRBV7-2 and TRBJ1-6, is GAGVSQSPSNKVTEKGKDVELRCDPISGHTALYWYRQSLGQGLEFLIYFQGNSAPDKSGLPSDRFSAERTGGSVSTLTIQRTQQEDSAVYLCASSLAVGDFDSSYNSPLHFGNGTRLTVT.

V is TRBV28 and J is TRBJ2-4; TRBD2 might be the D (7 bases). Germline assignment: CDR1 MDHEN and CDR2 SYDVKM. The CDR3 covers 14 residues. Trimming took 3 bases from V and 5 from J, leaving 11 bases between them. The CDR3 coding sequence is TGTGCCAGCAGTTTGGCGGGGGCGGAAAACATTCAGTACTTC. It codes for CASSLAGAENIQYF.

This clonotype was counted once. The rearrangement links TRBV7-9 to TRBJ2-1, with 9 bases that match TRBD1. Trimming took 5 bases from V and 8 from J; bases not matched to a gene: 7. The CDR3 has 14 amino acids. Germline CDR1 SEHNR, CDR2 FQNEAQ (reference sequence). The DNA of the CDR3 is TGTGCCAGCAGCGCGGGGACAGGGAAGGATGAGCAGTTCTTC. Translated: CASSAGTGKDEQFF.

The chain combines TRBV28 with TRBJ2-1; 10 bases match TRBD2. Germline V gives CDR1 MDHEN, CDR2 SYDVKM. The CDR3 has 18 residues. J gave up 6 bases and V 6 bases, and 17 bases lay outside the gene matches. DNA of the CDR3: TGTGCCAGCAGACCTAGGGGGGCTAGCGGGGGTCTCGGCAATGAGCAGTTCTTC. It encodes CASRPRGASGGLGNEQFF.

The V gene is TRBV6-6, the J gene TRBJ1-4, with 7 bases fitting TRBD1. The CDR3 contains 15 residues. Germline V gives CDR1 MNHNY, CDR2 SVGAGI (reference sequence). V was pared by 0 bases and J by 7 bases, with 5 bases of the junction left unmatched. CDR3 nucleotides: TGTGCCAGCAGTTACTCGAGAGGGGGCTCTGAAAAACTGTTTTTT. Its protein is CASSYSRGGSEKLFF.